Shown below are 3 T cell receptor beta chains from a single sample sequenced in a study of regulatory T cells in long-lasting Graves disease. Arm-PCR of CDR3 regions and iRepertoire HTBI primers were used to build TCR beta libraries. MiXCR, applied by TCRdb to the multiplex PCR reads, yields one record per CDR3 protein. The sample gives roughly 500,000 distinct CDR3 sequences, roughly 21% of which show up once; more than 6% is in the top ten. Time point denoted: persistent/refractory GD, antithyroid drugs over 5 years with positive TRAb. Scientists built the TCR library using RNA that was extracted from PBMCs. Sequenced material: peripheral blood mononuclear cells (PBMCs), taken when the disease was refractory, from a patient treated with antithyroid drugs. All receptors derive from a female donor with Graves disease.

This clonotype has at least ten counts. The chain carries TRBV7-3 and TRBJ2-2, with TRBD2 as a possible D gene (5 bases). V was cut by 5 bases and J by 3 bases, with 16 bases left in between. The germline V gene encodes CDR1 SGHTA and CDR2 FQGTGA. The CDR3 covers 16 residues. CDR3 sequence reads: CASSPLGRGYTGELFF. The CDR3 nucleotides are TGTGCCAGCAGCCCTTTGGGGAGAGGTTACACCGGGGAGCTGTTTTTT.

This clonotype has ten or more counts. The chain joins TRBV19 to TRBJ2-5, with 8 bases lining up with TRBD1. The CDR3 has 20 residues. The germline V gene has CDR1 LNHDA and CDR2 SQIVND (reference sequence). The V gene end was trimmed by 2 bases and the J gene end by 5 bases; junction bases not matched to a gene: 22. CDR3 loop: CASSIRRGQEDPNHGETQYF. The CDR3 coding sequence is TGTGCCAGTAGTATAAGGCGGGGACAGGAGGATCCTAACCACGGGGAGACCCAGTACTTC.

The sample holds many counts of this clonotype. CDR3: CASSPLHGPGANVLTF. As DNA, the CDR3 is TGTGCCAGCAGTCCCCTACACGGCCCCGGGGCCAACGTCCTGACTTTC. The chain couples TRBV12-3 or TRBV12-4 to TRBJ2-6; unclear D gene. V was pared by 5 bases and J by 4 bases, with 15 bases between. This CDR3 contains 16 residues.